The rows below give T cell receptor beta chains drawn from one sample of a study of shared clonotypes between healthy human individuals. Profiled with immunoSEQ multiplex PCR; TCRdb holds only in-frame clones, not every one. The sample lists 550,000 to 750,000 clones; about 95% were seen once. Sequencing input: naive CD8+ T cells sorted from blood. Source of these receptors: a woman in her twenties or thirties in good health. The conserved cysteine and the conserved F or W are not part of the CDR3 here. The order of the fields is CDR3 protein, V gene.

CDR3 protein: ASSGQGRPRQY; V gene: TRBV2
CDR3 protein: ASSIGTSWGKETQY; V gene: TRBV28
CDR3 protein: ASSFGPGQAGEQY; V gene: TRBV28
CDR3 protein: ASNGANSYNEQF; V gene: TRBV2
CDR3 protein: ASSRGQGTLAEAF; V gene: TRBV7-9
CDR3 protein: ASSLSGLEAF; V gene: TRBV5-6
CDR3 protein: ATPGRRRNTGELF; V gene: TRBV7-2
CDR3 protein: ASSRGTEGGEQY; V gene: TRBV7-6
CDR3 protein: ASSIPGQGTYEQY; V gene: TRBV7-9
CDR3 protein: ASSLVALSSYEQY; V gene: TRBV27
CDR3 protein: ASSTGSPSYEQY; V gene: TRBV28
CDR3 protein: ASSLTGTGNTIY; V gene: TRBV7-8
CDR3 protein: ASSRSWTKGMGQETQY; V gene: TRBV27
CDR3 protein: ASSLVRTGGHEQY; V gene: TRBV11-2
CDR3 protein: ASSPNNEQF; V gene: TRBV9
CDR3 protein: ASSYDRAIEGYT; V gene: TRBV2
CDR3 protein: APDTQY; V gene: TRBV7-9
CDR3 protein: ATKGADYNEQF; V gene: TRBV15
CDR3 protein: ASNPLGLAGKQY; V gene: TRBV27
CDR3 protein: ASSEAFVGLGGETQY; V gene: TRBV6-1
CDR3 protein: ASSESTLAAGQY; V gene: TRBV10-1
CDR3 protein: ASNAGSSLYEQY; V gene: TRBV27
CDR3 protein: ALGDNEQF; V gene: TRBV28
CDR3 protein: ASSPGTSVYRGQF; V gene: TRBV27
CDR3 protein: ASSFETGGLNNEQF; V gene: TRBV13
CDR3 protein: ASSLTESYSYEQY; V gene: TRBV28
CDR3 protein: ATGEQY; V gene: TRBV28
CDR3 protein: ASSAGNTEAF; V gene: TRBV11-2
CDR3 protein: ASSKGGEQF; V gene: TRBV28
CDR3 protein: ATNLQGTTGELF; V gene: TRBV28
CDR3 protein: ASSHPGLAGSSYEQY; V gene: TRBV4-1
CDR3 protein: ASSVNLGANYGYT; V gene: TRBV9